This T cell receptor beta chain was sequenced for a study of T-cell memory formation after mild COVID-19. This clonotype was counted a few times. Its antigen is unknown. TCRdb ran MiXCR on the 5' RACE reads and lists one entry per CDR3 protein. The table records roughly 170,000 distinct CDR3 sequences, roughly a fifth of them present only once. Study-level points and caveats: CD4/CD8 balance characterized clones contracting day 15 to 85, and CD4+ skew characterized later expanders. Pre-infection memory already had some responding clones, implying cross-reactive memory joined. Contracting CD4+ clones lay largely in CM and EM, with CD8+ ones residing in EMRA.

What was sequenced was PBMCs or a T cell subset sorted from them (not recorded which). The receptor was isolated from an adult woman who had mild COVID-19 (a few samples of this study predate the infection). Cell type and time point are not known.

This chain's CDR3 is CASSPEGNYGYTF. The CDR3 nucleotides read TGTGCCAGCAGTCCCGAGGGGAACTATGGCTACACCTTC. The chain uses TRBV27 and TRBJ1-2; D may be TRBD1 (5 bases). The V end was cut by 5 bases, the J end by 2 bases, with 9 bases between. From germline, CDR1 is MNHEY and CDR2 SMNVEV (reference sequence). The CDR3 spans 13 residues.